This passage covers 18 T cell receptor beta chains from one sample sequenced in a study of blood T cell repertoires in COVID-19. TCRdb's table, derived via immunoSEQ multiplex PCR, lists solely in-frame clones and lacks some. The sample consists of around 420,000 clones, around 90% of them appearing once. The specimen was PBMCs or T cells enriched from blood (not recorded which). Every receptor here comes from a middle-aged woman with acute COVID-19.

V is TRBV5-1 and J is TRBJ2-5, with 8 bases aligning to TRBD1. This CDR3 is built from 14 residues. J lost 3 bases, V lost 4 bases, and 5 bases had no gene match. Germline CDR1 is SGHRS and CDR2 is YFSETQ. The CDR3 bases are TGCGCCAGCAGCACCGGACAGGGAGAAGAGACCCAGTACTTC. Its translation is CASSTGQGEETQYF. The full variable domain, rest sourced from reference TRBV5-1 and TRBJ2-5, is KAGVTQTPRYLIKTRGQQVTLSCSPISGHRSVSWYQQTPGQGLQFLFEYFSETQRNKGNFPGRFSGRQFSNSRSEMNVSTLELGDSALYLCASSTGQGEETQYFGPGTRLLVL.

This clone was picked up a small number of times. CDR3: CSADRNYGYTF. CDR3 sequence (DNA): TGCAGTGCGGACAGAAACTATGGCTACACCTTC. The gene calls are TRBV20-1 and TRBJ1-2, with a weak D call TRBD1 (6 bases). With 6 bases removed from V and 2 bases from J, the gap between germline ends came to 7 bases. In germline, CDR1 is DFQATT, CDR2 SNEGSKA (reference sequence). The CDR3 extends over 11 amino acids.

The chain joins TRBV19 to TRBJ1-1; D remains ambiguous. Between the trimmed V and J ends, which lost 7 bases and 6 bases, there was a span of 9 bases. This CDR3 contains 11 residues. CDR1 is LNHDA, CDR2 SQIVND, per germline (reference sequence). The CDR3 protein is CASIRGSEAFF. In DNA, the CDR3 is TGTGCCAGTATCAGAGGGTCTGAAGCTTTCTTT.

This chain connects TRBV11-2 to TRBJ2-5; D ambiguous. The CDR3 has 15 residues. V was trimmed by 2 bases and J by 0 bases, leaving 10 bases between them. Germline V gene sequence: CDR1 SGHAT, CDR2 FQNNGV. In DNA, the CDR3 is TGTGCCAGCAGCTTAAGTTCTCAGTACCAAGAGACCCAGTACTTC. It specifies CASSLSSQYQETQYF.

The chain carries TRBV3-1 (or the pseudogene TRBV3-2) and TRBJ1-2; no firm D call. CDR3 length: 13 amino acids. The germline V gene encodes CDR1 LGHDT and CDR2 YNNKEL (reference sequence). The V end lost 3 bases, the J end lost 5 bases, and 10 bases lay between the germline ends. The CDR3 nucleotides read TGTGCCAGCAGCCATGAGGGCTCATATGGCTACACCTTC. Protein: CASSHEGSYGYTF.

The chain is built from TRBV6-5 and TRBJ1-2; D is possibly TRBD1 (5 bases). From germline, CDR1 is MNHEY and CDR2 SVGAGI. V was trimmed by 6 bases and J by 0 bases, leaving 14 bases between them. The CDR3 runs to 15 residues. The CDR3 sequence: CASSRGGGTNYGYTF. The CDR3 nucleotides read TGTGCCAGCAGCCGCGGGGGAGGGACTAACTATGGCTACACCTTC.

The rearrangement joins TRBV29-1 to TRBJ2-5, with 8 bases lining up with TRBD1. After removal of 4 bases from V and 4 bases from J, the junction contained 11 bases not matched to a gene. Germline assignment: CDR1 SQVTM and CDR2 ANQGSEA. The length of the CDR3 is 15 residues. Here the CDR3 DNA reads TGCAGCGTTGGGGAGACAGGGGCAAGAGGAGAGACCCAGTACTTC. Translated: CSVGETGARGETQYF.

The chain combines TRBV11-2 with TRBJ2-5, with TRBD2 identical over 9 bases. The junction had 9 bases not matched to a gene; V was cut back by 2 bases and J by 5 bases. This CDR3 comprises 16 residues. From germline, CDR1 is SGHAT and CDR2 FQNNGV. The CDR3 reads CASSLFAAGGEETQYF. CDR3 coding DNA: TGTGCCAGCAGCTTATTTGCGGCGGGGGGGGAGGAGACCCAGTACTTC.

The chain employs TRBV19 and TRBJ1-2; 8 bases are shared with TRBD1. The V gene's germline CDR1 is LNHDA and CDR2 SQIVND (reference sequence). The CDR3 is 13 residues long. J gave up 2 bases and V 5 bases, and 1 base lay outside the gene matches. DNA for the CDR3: TGTGCCAGTAGTCAGGGGGCGAACTATGGCTACACCTTC. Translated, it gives CASSQGANYGYTF. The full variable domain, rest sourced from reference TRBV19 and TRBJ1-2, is DGGITQSPKYLFRKEGQNVTLSCEQNLNHDAMYWYRQDPGQGLRLIYYSQIVNDFQKGDIAEGYSVSREKKESFPLTVTSAQKNPTAFYLCASSQGANYGYTFGSGTRLTVV.

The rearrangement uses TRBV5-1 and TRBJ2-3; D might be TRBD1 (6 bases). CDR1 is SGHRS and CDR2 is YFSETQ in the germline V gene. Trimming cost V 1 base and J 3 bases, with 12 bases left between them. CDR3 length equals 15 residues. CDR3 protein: CASSLTGKETDTQYF. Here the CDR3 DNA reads TGCGCCAGCAGCTTGACAGGGAAGGAGACAGATACGCAGTATTTT.

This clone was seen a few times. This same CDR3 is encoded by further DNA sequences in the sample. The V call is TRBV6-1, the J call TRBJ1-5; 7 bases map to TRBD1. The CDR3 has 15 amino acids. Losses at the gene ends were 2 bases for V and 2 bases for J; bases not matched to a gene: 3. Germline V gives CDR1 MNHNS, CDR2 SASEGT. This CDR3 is CASSEQGGGNQPQHF. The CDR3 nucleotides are TGTGCCAGCAGTGAACAGGGGGGAGGCAATCAGCCCCAGCATTTT.

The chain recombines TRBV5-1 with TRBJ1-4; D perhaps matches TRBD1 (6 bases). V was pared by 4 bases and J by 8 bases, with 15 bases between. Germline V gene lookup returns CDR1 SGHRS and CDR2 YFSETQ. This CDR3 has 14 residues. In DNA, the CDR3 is TGCGCCAGCAGCAAACAGGGTTTTGAAGAAAAACTGTTTTTT. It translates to CASSKQGFEEKLFF.

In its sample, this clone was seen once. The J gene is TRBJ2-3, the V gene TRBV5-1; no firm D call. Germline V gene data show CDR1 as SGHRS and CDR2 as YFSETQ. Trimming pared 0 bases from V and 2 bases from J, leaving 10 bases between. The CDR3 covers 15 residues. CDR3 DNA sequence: TGCGCCAGCAGCTTGGATGGCAGTAACACAGATACGCAGTATTTT. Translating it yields CASSLDGSNTDTQYF. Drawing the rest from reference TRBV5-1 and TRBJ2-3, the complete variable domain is KAGVTQTPRYLIKTRGQQVTLSCSPISGHRSVSWYQQTPGQGLQFLFEYFSETQRNKGNFPGRFSGRQFSNSRSEMNVSTLELGDSALYLCASSLDGSNTDTQYFGPGTRLTVL.

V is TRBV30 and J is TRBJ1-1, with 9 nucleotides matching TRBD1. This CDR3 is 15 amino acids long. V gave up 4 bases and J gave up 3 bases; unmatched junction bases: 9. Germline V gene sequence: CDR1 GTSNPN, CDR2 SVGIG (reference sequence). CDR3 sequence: CAWTRPGTGYTEAFF. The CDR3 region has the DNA TGTGCCTGGACTAGACCCGGGACAGGGTACACTGAAGCTTTCTTT.

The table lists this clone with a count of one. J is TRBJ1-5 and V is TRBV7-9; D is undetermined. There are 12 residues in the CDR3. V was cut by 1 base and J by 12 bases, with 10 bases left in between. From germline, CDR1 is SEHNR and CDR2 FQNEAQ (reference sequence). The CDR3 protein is CASSLDRGFQHF. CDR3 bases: TGTGCCAGCAGCTTAGATCGCGGTTTCCAGCATTTT.

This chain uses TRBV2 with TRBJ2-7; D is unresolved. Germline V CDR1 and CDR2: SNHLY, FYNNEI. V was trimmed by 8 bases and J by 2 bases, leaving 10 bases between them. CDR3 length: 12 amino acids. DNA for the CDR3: TGTGCCAGCCGTGCGAGTACCTACGAGCAGTACTTC. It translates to CASRASTYEQYF.

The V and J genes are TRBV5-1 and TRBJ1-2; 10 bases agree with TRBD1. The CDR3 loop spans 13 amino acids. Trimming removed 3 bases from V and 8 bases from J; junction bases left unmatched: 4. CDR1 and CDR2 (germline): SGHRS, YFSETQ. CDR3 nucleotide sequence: TGCGCCAGCAGCTGGGACAGGGGATGGGGCTACACCTTC. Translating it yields CASSWDRGWGYTF.

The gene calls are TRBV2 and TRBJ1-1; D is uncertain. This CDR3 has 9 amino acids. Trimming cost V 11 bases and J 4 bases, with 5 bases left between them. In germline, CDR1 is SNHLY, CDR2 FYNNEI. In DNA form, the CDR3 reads TGTGCCGTCGGCACTGAAGCTTTCTTT. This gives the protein CAVGTEAFF.